This T cell receptor beta chain is drawn from a study of shared clonotypes between healthy human individuals. Study information: The donor group consisted of two women and three men, aged 18 to 49. Study results and caveats: It was only blood that was sampled, and tissue repertoires likely differ.

CDR1 is MNHEY and CDR2 is SVGAGI in the germline V gene. This CDR3 has 13 residues. V lost 6 bases, J lost 6 bases, and 14 bases lay in between. Remarks on this clone: Its antigen is unidentified.

Method: immunoSEQ multiplex PCR; TCRdb's copy keeps in-frame clones and lacks some. Here the sample spans around 340,000 clones, around 67% being singletons. This TCR came from a man aged 30 to 39 in good health. The specimen was memory CD4+ T cells sorted from blood. Documented subset: CD45RA-negative fraction. The V and J genes are TRBV6-5 and TRBJ1-1, with D maybe TRBD1 (6 bases). The CDR3 reads CASSNRVGAEAFF. As DNA, the CDR3 is TGTGCCAGCAGCAACAGGGTGGGCGCTGAAGCTTTCTTT.